This is a list of T cell receptor beta chains from one sample in a study of response to subunit inactivated influenza vaccine. From the RT-PCR reads, TCRdb called clonotypes with MiXCR, one entry per CDR3 protein. The sample lists about 570,000 distinct CDR3 sequences, 11% seen once, with 9.5% to 11% in the top ten. These records were also assigned to another study, of T cells expressing NK-cell markers.

Sequenced here: PBMCs from blood, sampled on the day of vaccination. The receptors come from a man aged 50 to 59 who received an inactivated influenza vaccine. Both conserved end residues are part of each CDR3. D genes are given only for firm matches. A clone size is listed for some rows: how often the clone was seen (once, few, many), or a class if it is expanded.

j_gene	abundance	d_gene	v_gene	CDR3aa	CDR3nt
TRBJ2-5	few	-	TRBV5-1	CASSGGGQPQETQYF	TGCGCCAGCAGCGGGGGGGGACAGCCTCAAGAGACCCAGTACTTC
TRBJ2-3	few	-	TRBV7-9	CASSYAGGGDTQYF	TGTGCCAGCAGCTATGCGGGCGGAGGAGATACGCAGTATTTT
TRBJ1-6	-	-	TRBV4-2	CASSPSWGRGNSPLHF	TGTGCCAGCAGCCCCAGTTGGGGGAGGGGGAATTCACCCCTCCACTTT
TRBJ1-1	few	-	TRBV11-2	CASSLETSEAFF	TGTGCCAGCAGCTTAGAAACATCCGAAGCTTTCTTT
TRBJ2-1	few	-	TRBV12-3/TRBV12-4	CASSAGVYNEQFF	TGTGCCAGCAGTGCTGGGGTGTACAATGAGCAGTTCTTC
TRBJ2-2	-	-	TRBV6-5	CASSYSFRGAGTGELFF	TGTGCCAGCAGTTACTCGTTCAGGGGGGCGGGCACCGGGGAGCTGTTTTTT
TRBJ2-2	-	-	TRBV5-1	CASSLRSNTGELFF	TGCGCCAGCAGCTTGCGGTCGAACACCGGGGAGCTGTTTTTT
TRBJ2-3	many	TRBD2	TRBV5-1	CASSLETSGSTDTQYF	TGCGCCAGCAGCTTGGAAACTAGCGGGAGCACAGATACGCAGTATTTT
TRBJ2-5	many	TRBD2	TRBV29-1	CSAGDPAGKETQYF	TGCAGCGCCGGGGACCCAGCGGGGAAAGAGACCCAGTACTTC
TRBJ2-1	few	-	TRBV5-1	CASSLGGDMGYNEQFF	TGCGCCAGCAGCTTGGGGGGGGACATGGGCTACAATGAGCAGTTCTTC
TRBJ1-6	-	-	TRBV12-3/TRBV12-4	CASTQRPRSPLHF	TGTGCCAGCACCCAACGGCCAAGATCACCCCTCCACTTT
TRBJ2-4	-	-	TRBV4-3	CASSQEVAGASKNIQYF	TGCGCCAGCAGCCAAGAAGTCGCGGGGGCATCCAAAAACATTCAGTACTTC
TRBJ2-5	-	-	TRBV11-2	CASSLRLDQETQYF	TGTGCCAGCAGCTTAAGACTGGACCAAGAGACCCAGTACTTC
TRBJ1-4	few	TRBD1	TRBV27	CASRKTGGEGRGEKLFF	TGTGCCAGCAGAAAAACAGGGGGCGAAGGACGGGGTGAAAAACTGTTTTTT
TRBJ2-2	-	-	TRBV6-1	CASGGPYTGELFF	TGTGCCAGCGGGGGGCCGTACACCGGGGAGCTGTTTTTT
TRBJ2-1	-	-	TRBV5-1	CASSYPGDSTGGEQFF	TGCGCCAGCAGCTACCCCGGGGACTCGACGGGTGGGGAGCAGTTCTTC
TRBJ2-1	few	TRBD2	TRBV5-1	CASSLGTSGRAYNEQFF	TGCGCCAGCAGCCTCGGGACTAGCGGGAGAGCTTACAATGAGCAGTTCTTC
TRBJ2-7	many	TRBD2	TRBV28	CASIPSGSGYEQYF	TGTGCCAGCATTCCTAGCGGGAGTGGATACGAGCAGTACTTC
TRBJ2-7	few	-	TRBV29-1	CSVGSRDYEQYF	TGCAGCGTTGGAAGCAGAGACTACGAGCAGTACTTC
TRBJ2-7	-	-	TRBV2	CASSEFGGTPYEQYF	TGTGCCAGCAGTGAATTCGGCGGTACCCCCTACGAGCAGTACTTC
TRBJ2-3	many	-	TRBV7-2	CASSLGRTDTQYF	TGTGCCAGCAGCTTAGGCCGGACAGATACGCAGTATTTT
TRBJ2-1	-	-	TRBV9	CASSVVGTRGNEQFF	TGTGCCAGCAGCGTAGTCGGTACTCGGGGCAATGAGCAGTTCTTC
TRBJ2-5	few	-	TRBV5-1	CASSLALSPQETQYF	TGCGCCAGCAGCTTGGCTTTATCCCCCCAGGAGACCCAGTACTTC
TRBJ2-5	-	-	TRBV29-1	CSVVRQGETQYF	TGCAGCGTTGTCCGGCAGGGAGAGACCCAGTACTTC
TRBJ2-7	few	-	TRBV28	CASSSQWSRSYEQYF	TGTGCCAGCAGTAGCCAGTGGAGTCGTTCCTACGAGCAGTACTTC
TRBJ2-3	few	-	TRBV5-1	CASSFRGPSTDTQYF	TGCGCCAGCAGCTTCCGGGGCCCCAGCACAGATACGCAGTATTTT
TRBJ2-1	many	TRBD1	TRBV20-1	CSVSPRQGKDSYNEQFF	TGCAGTGTCTCTCCCAGACAGGGAAAAGACTCCTACAATGAGCAGTTCTTC
TRBJ2-3	few	-	TRBV7-8	CASSFRGRRAGTTDTQYF	TGTGCCAGCAGCTTTCGTGGGCGCAGGGCAGGCACCACAGATACGCAGTATTTT
TRBJ2-2	few	-	TRBV11-2	CASSLDRVGETNTGELFF	TGTGCCAGCAGCTTAGATCGGGTAGGAGAGACGAACACCGGGGAGCTGTTTTTT
TRBJ2-7	few	TRBD1	TRBV5-1	CASSLAGTEYEQYF	TGCGCCAGCAGCTTGGCCGGGACAGAATACGAGCAGTACTTC
TRBJ2-7	few	TRBD1	TRBV7-2	CASSPPGQEPFEQYF	TGTGCCAGCAGCCCGCCGGGACAGGAGCCCTTTGAGCAGTACTTC
TRBJ2-2	-	TRBD1	TRBV14	CASSQMARTGNTGELFF	TGTGCCAGCAGTCAAATGGCCAGGACAGGGAACACCGGGGAGCTGTTTTTT
TRBJ2-5	few	TRBD2	TRBV20-1	CSARDRLAGVLGKETQYF	TGCAGTGCTAGAGATAGACTAGCGGGGGTATTAGGGAAAGAGACCCAGTACTTC
TRBJ2-3	-	-	TRBV7-3	CASSRGGPDTQYF	TGTGCCAGCAGCCGCGGAGGGCCAGATACGCAGTATTTT
TRBJ2-3	-	-	TRBV23-1	CASSQRLVPCTDTQYF	TGCGCCAGCAGTCAGCGACTAGTCCCCTGCACAGATACGCAGTATTTT
TRBJ2-3	many	-	TRBV7-2	CASSFSGTFSTDTQYF	TGTGCCAGCAGCTTCTCCGGGACTTTTAGCACAGATACGCAGTATTTT
TRBJ2-3	-	TRBD2	TRBV11-1	CASSLRSGGAVGTDTQYF	TGTGCCAGCAGCTTGAGGAGCGGGGGGGCGGTGGGAACAGATACGCAGTATTTT
TRBJ2-3	-	TRBD2	TRBV5-1	CASSLAWTSGMTDTQYF	TGCGCCAGCAGCTTGGCCTGGACTAGCGGGATGACAGATACGCAGTATTTT
TRBJ2-2	-	-	TRBV7-2	CASSLGIVNTGELFF	TGTGCCAGCAGCTTAGGGATAGTGAACACCGGGGAGCTGTTTTTT
TRBJ2-2	-	-	TRBV9	CASSISGENTGELFF	TGTGCCAGCAGCATCTCCGGCGAAAACACCGGGGAGCTGTTTTTT
TRBJ1-2	few	TRBD1	TRBV28	CASSLVGQTPNYGYTF	TGTGCCAGCAGTTTAGTGGGACAGACTCCTAACTATGGCTACACCTTC
TRBJ2-2	many	-	TRBV20-1	CSATGTNTGELFF	TGCAGTGCTACCGGGACTAACACCGGGGAGCTGTTTTTT
TRBJ2-7	few	TRBD2	TRBV9	CASTSGLAGEQYF	TGTGCCAGCACCTCGGGACTAGCCGGCGAGCAGTACTTC
TRBJ2-1	-	-	TRBV5-5	CASSFFDSYNEQFF	TGTGCCAGCAGCTTTTTTGACAGTTACAATGAGCAGTTCTTC
TRBJ1-1	few	TRBD1	TRBV7-2	CASSLNMLTGGRTEAFF	TGTGCCAGCAGCTTAAATATGTTGACAGGGGGGCGTACTGAAGCTTTCTTT
TRBJ2-7	few	TRBD1	TRBV9	CASSVGTGSEEQYF	TGTGCCAGCAGCGTAGGGACAGGGAGTGAGGAGCAGTACTTC
TRBJ1-1	many	TRBD1	TRBV5-1	CASSINPGGSEAFF	TGCGCCAGCAGCATAAATCCAGGGGGCTCTGAAGCTTTCTTT
TRBJ2-2	many	TRBD1	TRBV4-2	CASSPTGTASGELFF	TGTGCCAGCAGCCCCACCGGGACAGCCTCCGGGGAGCTGTTTTTT
TRBJ2-2	-	TRBD1	TRBV6-5	CASSYGPNRGRIGELFF	TGTGCCAGCAGTTACGGTCCGAACAGGGGGCGAATCGGGGAGCTGTTTTTT
TRBJ2-2	few	TRBD2	TRBV6-5	CASSYSGLVNTGELFF	TGTGCCAGCAGTTACTCAGGACTAGTTAACACCGGGGAGCTGTTTTTT